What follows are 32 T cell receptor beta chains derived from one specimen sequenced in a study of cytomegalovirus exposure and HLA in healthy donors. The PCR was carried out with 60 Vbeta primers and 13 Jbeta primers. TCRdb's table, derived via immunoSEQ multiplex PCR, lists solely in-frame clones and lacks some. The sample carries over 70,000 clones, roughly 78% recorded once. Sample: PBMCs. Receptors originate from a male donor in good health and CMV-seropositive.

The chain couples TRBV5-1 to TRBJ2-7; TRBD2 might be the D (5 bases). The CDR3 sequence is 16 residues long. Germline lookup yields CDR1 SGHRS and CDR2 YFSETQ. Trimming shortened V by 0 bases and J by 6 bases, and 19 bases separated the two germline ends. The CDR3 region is CASSLAGVAILSEQYF. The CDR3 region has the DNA TGCGCCAGCAGCTTGGCCGGGGTAGCCATCTTATCCGAGCAGTACTTC. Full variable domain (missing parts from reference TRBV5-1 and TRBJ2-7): KAGVTQTPRYLIKTRGQQVTLSCSPISGHRSVSWYQQTPGQGLQFLFEYFSETQRNKGNFPGRFSGRQFSNSRSEMNVSTLELGDSALYLCASSLAGVAILSEQYFGPGTRLTVT.

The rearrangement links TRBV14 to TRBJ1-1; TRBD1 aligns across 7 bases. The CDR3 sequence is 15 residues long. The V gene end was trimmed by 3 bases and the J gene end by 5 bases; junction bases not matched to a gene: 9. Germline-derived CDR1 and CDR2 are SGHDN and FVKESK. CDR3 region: CASSHNTGVWTEAFF. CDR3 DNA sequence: TGTGCCAGCAGCCATAACACAGGGGTATGGACTGAAGCTTTCTTT.

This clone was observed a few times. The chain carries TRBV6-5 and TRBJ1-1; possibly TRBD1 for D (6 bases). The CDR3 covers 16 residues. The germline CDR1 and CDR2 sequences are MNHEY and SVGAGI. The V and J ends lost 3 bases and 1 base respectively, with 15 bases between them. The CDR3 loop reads CASSYGGGQTNTEAFF. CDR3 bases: TGTGCCAGCAGTTATGGCGGGGGGCAAACGAACACTGAAGCTTTCTTT.

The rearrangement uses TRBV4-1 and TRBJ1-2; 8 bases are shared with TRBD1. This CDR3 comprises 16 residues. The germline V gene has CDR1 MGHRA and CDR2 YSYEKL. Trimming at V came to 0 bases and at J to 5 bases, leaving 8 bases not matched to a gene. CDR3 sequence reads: CASSQDTQGARYGYTF. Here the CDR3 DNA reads TGCGCCAGCAGCCAAGATACCCAGGGGGCGCGTTATGGCTACACCTTC.

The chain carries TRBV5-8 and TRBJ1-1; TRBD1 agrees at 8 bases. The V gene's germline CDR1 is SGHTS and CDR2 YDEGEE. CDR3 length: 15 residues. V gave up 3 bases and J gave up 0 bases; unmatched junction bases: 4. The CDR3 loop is CASSWTGRMNTEAFF. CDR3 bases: TGTGCCAGCAGCTGGACAGGGCGGATGAACACTGAAGCTTTCTTT.

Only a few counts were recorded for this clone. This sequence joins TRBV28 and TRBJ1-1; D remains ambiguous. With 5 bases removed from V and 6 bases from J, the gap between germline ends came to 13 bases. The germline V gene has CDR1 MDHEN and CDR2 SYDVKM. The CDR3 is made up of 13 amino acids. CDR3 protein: CASSLNSPPEAFF. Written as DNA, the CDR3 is TGTGCCAGCAGTCTCAACAGTCCGCCTGAAGCTTTCTTT.

In nucleotides, the CDR3 is TGTGCCAGCAAGCAGGACAGACTTAATGAAAAACTGTTTTTT. The encoded protein is CASKQDRLNEKLFF. V and J are TRBV7-2 and TRBJ1-4; weak D call: TRBD1 (6 bases). Trimming pared 7 bases from V and 4 bases from J, leaving 13 bases between. This CDR3 spans 14 amino acids. The germline CDR1 and CDR2 sequences are SGHTA and FQGNSA. Full variable domain (missing parts from reference TRBV7-2 and TRBJ1-4): GAGVSQSPSNKVTEKGKDVELRCDPISGHTALYWYRQSLGQGLEFLIYFQGNSAPDKSGLPSDRFSAERTGGSVSTLTIQRTQQEDSAVYLCASKQDRLNEKLFFGSGTQLSVL.

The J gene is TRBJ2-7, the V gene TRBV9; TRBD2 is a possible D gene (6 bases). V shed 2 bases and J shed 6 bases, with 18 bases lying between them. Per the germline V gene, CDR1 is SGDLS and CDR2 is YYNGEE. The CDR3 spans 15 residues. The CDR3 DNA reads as TGTGCCAGCAGCGTCCGAGCTTTAGGGACTGGCGAGCAGTACTTC. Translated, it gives CASSVRALGTGEQYF.

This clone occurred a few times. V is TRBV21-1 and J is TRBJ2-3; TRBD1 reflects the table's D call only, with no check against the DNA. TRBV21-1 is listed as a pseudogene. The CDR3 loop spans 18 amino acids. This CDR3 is CASSKPWDSQASTDTQYF. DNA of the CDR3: TGTGCCAGCAGCAAGCCTTGGGACAGCCAAGCTAGCACAGATACGCAGTATTTT.

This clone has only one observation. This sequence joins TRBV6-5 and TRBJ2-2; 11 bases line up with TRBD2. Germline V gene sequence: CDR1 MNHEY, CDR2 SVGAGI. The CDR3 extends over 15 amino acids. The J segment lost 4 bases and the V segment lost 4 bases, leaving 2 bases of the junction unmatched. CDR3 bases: TGTGCCAGCAGTTCTAGCGGGAGGTCCACCGGGGAGCTGTTTTTT. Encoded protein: CASSSSGRSTGELFF.

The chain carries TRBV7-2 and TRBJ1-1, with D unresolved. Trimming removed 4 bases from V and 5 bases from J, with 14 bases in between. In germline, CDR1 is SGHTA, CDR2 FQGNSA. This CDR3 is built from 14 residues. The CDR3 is CASSYGRLGTEAFF. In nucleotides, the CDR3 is TGTGCCAGCAGCTACGGGAGGTTGGGGACTGAAGCTTTCTTT. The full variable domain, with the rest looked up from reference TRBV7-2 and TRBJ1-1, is GAGVSQSPSNKVTEKGKDVELRCDPISGHTALYWYRQSLGQGLEFLIYFQGNSAPDKSGLPSDRFSAERTGGSVSTLTIQRTQQEDSAVYLCASSYGRLGTEAFFGQGTRLTVV.

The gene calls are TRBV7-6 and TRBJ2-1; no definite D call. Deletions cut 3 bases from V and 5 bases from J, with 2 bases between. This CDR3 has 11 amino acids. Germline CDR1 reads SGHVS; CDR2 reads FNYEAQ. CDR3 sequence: CASSFNNEQFF. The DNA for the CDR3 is TGTGCCAGCAGCTTTAACAATGAGCAGTTCTTC.

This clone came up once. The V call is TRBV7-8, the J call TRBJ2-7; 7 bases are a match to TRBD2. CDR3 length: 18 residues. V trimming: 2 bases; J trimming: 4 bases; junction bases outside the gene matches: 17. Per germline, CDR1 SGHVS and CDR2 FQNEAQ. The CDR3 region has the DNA TGTGCCAGCAGCTTACCTCAGCGGCGGCAGCGGGAAGGTTACGAGCAGTACTTC. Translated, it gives CASSLPQRRQREGYEQYF.

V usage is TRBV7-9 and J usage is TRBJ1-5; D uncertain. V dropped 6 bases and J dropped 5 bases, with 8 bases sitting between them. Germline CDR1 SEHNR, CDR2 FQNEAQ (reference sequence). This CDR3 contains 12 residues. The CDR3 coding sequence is TGTGCCAGCAGTCCCGGGGATCAGCCCCAGCATTTT. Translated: CASSPGDQPQHF.

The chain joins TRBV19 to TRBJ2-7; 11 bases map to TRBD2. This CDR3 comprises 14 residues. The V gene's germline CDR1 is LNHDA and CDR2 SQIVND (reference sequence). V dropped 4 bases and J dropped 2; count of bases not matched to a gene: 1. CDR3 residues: CASSTLAGAYEQYF. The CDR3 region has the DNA TGTGCCAGTAGTACACTAGCGGGGGCCTACGAGCAGTACTTC.

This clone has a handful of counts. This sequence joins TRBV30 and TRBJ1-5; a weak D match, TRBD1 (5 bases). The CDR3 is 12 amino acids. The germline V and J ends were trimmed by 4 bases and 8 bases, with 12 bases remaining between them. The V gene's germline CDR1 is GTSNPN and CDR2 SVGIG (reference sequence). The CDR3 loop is CAWKAEGKPQHF. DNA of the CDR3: TGTGCCTGGAAGGCGGAGGGGAAGCCCCAGCATTTT.

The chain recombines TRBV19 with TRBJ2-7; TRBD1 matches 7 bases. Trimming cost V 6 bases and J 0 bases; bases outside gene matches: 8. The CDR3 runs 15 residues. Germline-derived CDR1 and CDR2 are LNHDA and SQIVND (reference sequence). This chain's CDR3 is CASRAWDSVSYEQYF. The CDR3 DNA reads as TGTGCCAGTAGGGCATGGGACAGTGTCTCCTACGAGCAGTACTTC. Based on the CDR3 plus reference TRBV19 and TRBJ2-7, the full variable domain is DGGITQSPKYLFRKEGQNVTLSCEQNLNHDAMYWYRQDPGQGLRLIYYSQIVNDFQKGDIAEGYSVSREKKESFPLTVTSAQKNPTAFYLCASRAWDSVSYEQYFGPGTRLTVT.

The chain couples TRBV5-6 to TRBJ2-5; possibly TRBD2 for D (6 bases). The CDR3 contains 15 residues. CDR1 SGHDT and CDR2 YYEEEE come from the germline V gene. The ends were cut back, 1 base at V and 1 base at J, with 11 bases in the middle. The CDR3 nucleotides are TGTGCCAGCAGCTTGATAACGGGAGCCCAAGAGACCCAGTACTTC. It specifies CASSLITGAQETQYF.

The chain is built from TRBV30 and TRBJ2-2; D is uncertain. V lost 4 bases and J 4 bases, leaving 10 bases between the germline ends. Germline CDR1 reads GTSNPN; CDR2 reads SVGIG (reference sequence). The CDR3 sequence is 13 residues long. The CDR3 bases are TGTGCCTGGACTTCACACCCCACCGGGGAGCTGTTTTTT. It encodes CAWTSHPTGELFF. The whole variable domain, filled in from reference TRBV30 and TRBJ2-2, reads SQTIHQWPATLVQPVGSPLSLECTVEGTSNPNLYWYRQAAGRGLQLLFYSVGIGQISSEVPQNLSASRPQDRQFILSSKKLLLSDSGFYLCAWTSHPTGELFFGEGSRLTVL.

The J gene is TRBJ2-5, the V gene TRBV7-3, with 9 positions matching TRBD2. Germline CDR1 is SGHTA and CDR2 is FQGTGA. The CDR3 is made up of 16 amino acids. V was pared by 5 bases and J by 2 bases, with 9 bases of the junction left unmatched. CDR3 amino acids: CASSPSRGRGQETQYF. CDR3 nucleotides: TGTGCCAGCAGCCCTTCCCGCGGGAGGGGACAAGAGACCCAGTACTTC.

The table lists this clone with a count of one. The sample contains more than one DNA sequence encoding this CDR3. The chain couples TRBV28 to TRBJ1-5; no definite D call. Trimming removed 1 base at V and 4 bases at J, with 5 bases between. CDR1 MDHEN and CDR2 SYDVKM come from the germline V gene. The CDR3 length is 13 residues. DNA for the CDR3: TGTGCCAGCAGTTTATCGGGGAATCAGCCCCAGCATTTT. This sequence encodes CASSLSGNQPQHF.

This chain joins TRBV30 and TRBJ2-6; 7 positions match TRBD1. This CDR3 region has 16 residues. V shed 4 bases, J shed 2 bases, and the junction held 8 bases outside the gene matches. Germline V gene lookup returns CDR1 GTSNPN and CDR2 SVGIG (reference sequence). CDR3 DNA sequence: TGTGCCTGGACTCGACAGGGAACTCCTGGGGCCAACGTCCTGACTTTC. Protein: CAWTRQGTPGANVLTF.

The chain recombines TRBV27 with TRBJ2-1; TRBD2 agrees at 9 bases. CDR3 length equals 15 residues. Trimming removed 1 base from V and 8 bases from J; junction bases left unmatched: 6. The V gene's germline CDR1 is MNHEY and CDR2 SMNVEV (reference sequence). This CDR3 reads CASSLYAGGRYEQFF. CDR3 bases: TGTGCCAGCAGTTTATACGCGGGAGGGAGGTATGAGCAGTTCTTC.

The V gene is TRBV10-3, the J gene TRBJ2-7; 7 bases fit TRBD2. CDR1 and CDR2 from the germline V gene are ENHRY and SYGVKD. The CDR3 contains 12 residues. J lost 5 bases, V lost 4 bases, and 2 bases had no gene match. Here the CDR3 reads CAISATSDEQYF. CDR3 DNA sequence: TGTGCCATCAGTGCTACTAGCGACGAGCAGTACTTC.

The CDR3 reads CASSSPWEGHQPQHF. The DNA for the CDR3 is TGTGCCAGCAGTTCCCCTTGGGAGGGCCATCAGCCCCAGCATTTT. This chain connects TRBV28 to TRBJ1-5; D remains unclear. This CDR3 region has 15 residues. V gave up 4 bases and J gave up 5 bases, with 15 bases separating them. Germline CDR1 reads MDHEN; CDR2 reads SYDVKM.

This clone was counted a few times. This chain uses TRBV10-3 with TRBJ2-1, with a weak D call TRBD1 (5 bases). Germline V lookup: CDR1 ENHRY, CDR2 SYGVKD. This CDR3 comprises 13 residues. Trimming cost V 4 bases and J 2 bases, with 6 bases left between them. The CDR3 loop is CAISAGTYNEQFF. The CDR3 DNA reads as TGTGCCATCAGTGCAGGGACCTACAATGAGCAGTTCTTC.

CDR3 region: CASSSGTGNFGYEQYF. CDR3 coding DNA: TGTGCCAGCAGCTCCGGGACAGGAAACTTTGGGTACGAGCAGTACTTC. V and J are TRBV5-4 and TRBJ2-7; TRBD1 aligns across 8 bases. V shed 3 bases and J 4 bases; nucleotides not matched to a gene: 12. Looked up from germline, CDR1 is SGHNT and CDR2 is YYREEE (reference sequence). The CDR3 sequence is 16 residues long.

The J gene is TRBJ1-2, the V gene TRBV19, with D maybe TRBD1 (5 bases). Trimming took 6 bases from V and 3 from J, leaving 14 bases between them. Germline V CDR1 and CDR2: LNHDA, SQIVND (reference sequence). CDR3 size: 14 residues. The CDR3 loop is CASSLERGHYGYTF. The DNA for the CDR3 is TGTGCCAGTAGCCTCGAGCGGGGACACTATGGCTACACCTTC.

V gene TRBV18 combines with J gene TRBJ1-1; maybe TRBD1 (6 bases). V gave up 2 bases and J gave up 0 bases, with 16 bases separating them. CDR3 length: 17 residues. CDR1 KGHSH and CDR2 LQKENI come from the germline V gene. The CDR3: CASSPLGPGQLNTEAFF. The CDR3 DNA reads TGTGCCAGCTCACCATTAGGTCCTGGACAGCTGAACACTGAAGCTTTCTTT.

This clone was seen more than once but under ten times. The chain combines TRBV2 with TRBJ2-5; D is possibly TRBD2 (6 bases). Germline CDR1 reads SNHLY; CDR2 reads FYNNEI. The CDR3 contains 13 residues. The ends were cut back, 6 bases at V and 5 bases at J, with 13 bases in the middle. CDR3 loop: CASSPDYGETQYF. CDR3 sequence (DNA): TGTGCCAGCAGCCCGGACTATGGGGAGACCCAGTACTTC. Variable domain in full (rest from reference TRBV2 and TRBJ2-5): EPEVTQTPSHQVTQMGQEVILRCVPISNHLYFYWYRQILGQKVEFLVSFYNNEISEKSEIFDDQFSVERPDGSNFTLKIRSTKLEDSAMYFCASSPDYGETQYFGPGTRLLVL.

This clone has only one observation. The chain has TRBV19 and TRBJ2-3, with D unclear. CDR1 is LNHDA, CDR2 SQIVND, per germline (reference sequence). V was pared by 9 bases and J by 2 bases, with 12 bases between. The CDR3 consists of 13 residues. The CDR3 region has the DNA TGTGCCAGCCAGGCCCGAATCACAGATACGCAGTATTTT. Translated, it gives CASQARITDTQYF. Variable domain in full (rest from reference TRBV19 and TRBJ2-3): DGGITQSPKYLFRKEGQNVTLSCEQNLNHDAMYWYRQDPGQGLRLIYYSQIVNDFQKGDIAEGYSVSREKKESFPLTVTSAQKNPTAFYLCASQARITDTQYFGPGTRLTVL.

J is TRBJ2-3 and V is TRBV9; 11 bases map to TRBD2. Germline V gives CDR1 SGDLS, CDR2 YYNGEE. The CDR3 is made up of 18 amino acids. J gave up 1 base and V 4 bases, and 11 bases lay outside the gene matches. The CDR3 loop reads CASSPRASGRPRTDTQYF. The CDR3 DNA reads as TGTGCCAGCAGCCCTCGCGCTAGCGGGAGGCCCCGCACAGATACGCAGTATTTT.